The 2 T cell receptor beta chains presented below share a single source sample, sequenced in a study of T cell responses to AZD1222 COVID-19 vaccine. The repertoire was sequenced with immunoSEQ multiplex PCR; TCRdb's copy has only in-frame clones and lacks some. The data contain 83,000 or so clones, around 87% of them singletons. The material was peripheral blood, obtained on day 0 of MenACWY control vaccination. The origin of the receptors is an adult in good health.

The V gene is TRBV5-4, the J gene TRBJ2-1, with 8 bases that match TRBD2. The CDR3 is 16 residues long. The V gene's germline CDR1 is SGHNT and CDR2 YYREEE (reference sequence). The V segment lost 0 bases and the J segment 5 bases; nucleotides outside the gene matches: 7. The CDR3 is CASSLGGGNRDNEQFF. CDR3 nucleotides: TGTGCCAGCAGCTTGGGCGGGGGGAATAGGGACAATGAGCAGTTCTTC.

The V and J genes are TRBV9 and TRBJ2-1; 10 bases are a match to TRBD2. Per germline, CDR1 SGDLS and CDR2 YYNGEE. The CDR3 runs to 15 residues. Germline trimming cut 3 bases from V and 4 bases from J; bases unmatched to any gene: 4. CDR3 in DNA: TGTGCCAGCAGCGCGACTAGCGGGTATTACAATGAGCAGTTCTTC. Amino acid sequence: CASSATSGYYNEQFF.